A selection of T cell receptor beta chains follows, all from one sample in a study of T cells after yellow fever vaccination. TCRdb reprocessed the 5' RACE reads with MiXCR, giving one entry per CDR3 protein. Among some 300,000 distinct CDR3 sequences listed, around 10% were seen once. The source material was CD4+ T cells sorted from PBMCs, sampled 5 days after the yellow fever booster vaccination. These TCRs come from a young man who received the YFV17D yellow fever vaccine. Each CDR3 is given with its conserved first and last residue. D genes are given only for firm matches. A row's size may be missing; if present it is once, few, many or a size class.

clone_size	v_call	d_call	j_call	cdr3_aa	cdr3_nt
few	TRBV7-2	.	TRBJ2-5	CASSLGQGIGETQYF	TGTGCCAGCAGCTTAGGGCAGGGAATAGGAGAGACCCAGTACTTC
many	TRBV5-1	TRBD1	TRBJ1-1	CASSLGDRRNTEAFF	TGCGCCAGCAGCCTGGGGGACAGGAGGAACACTGAAGCTTTCTTT
many	TRBV20-1	.	TRBJ2-3	CSAGPLDTQYF	TGCAGTGCAGGGCCCCTGGATACGCAGTATTTT
many	TRBV4-1	.	TRBJ1-1	CASRGPLRNTEAFF	TGCGCCAGCAGGGGCCCGCTTCGGAACACTGAAGCTTTCTTT
.	TRBV7-9	.	TRBJ2-3	CASSPSPSGGLGDTQYF	TGTGCCAGCAGCCCTTCCCCGTCGGGGGGCCTCGGAGATACGCAGTATTTT
few	TRBV5-1	.	TRBJ2-3	CASSLGSLGEDTQYF	TGCGCCAGCAGCTTGGGGTCCCTAGGGGAAGATACGCAGTATTTT
few	TRBV4-2	.	TRBJ1-1	CASSRTDRDEAFF	TGTGCCAGCAGCCGCACAGATCGAGATGAAGCTTTCTTT
.	TRBV6-5	.	TRBJ1-2	CASRPGGENYGYTF	TGTGCCAGCCGACCCGGGGGCGAAAACTATGGCTACACCTTC
.	TRBV5-4	TRBD1	TRBJ1-1	CASSWSGQGLAEAFF	TGTGCCAGCAGCTGGTCGGGACAGGGGCTCGCTGAAGCTTTCTTT
few	TRBV5-1	.	TRBJ1-1	CASSLGGDAGEVAFF	TGCGCCAGCAGCTTGGGAGGGGACGCTGGCGAGGTCGCTTTCTTT
few	TRBV12-5	TRBD1	TRBJ2-5	CASGPWTGEETQYF	TGTGCTAGTGGCCCTTGGACAGGGGAAGAGACCCAGTACTTC
many	TRBV5-1	.	TRBJ1-3	CASSLDGTGNTIYF	TGCGCCAGCAGCTTGGATGGGACTGGAAACACCATATATTTT
.	TRBV7-2	.	TRBJ2-5	CASSRPPEKGTQYF	TGTGCCAGCAGCCGCCCCCCTGAGAAGGGGACCCAGTACTTC
.	TRBV20-1	.	TRBJ1-3	CSAGRSGTTGNTIYF	TGCAGTGCTGGCCGGTCCGGGACCACTGGAAACACCATATATTTT
many	TRBV7-9	TRBD2	TRBJ2-1	CASSRGSGGRFNEQFF	TGTGCCAGCAGCCGAGGGAGCGGGGGCCGATTCAATGAGCAGTTCTTC
many	TRBV6-6	.	TRBJ2-7	CASSYSQGGYEQYF	TGTGCCAGCAGTTACTCCCAGGGGGGCTACGAGCAGTACTTC
many	TRBV27	TRBD1	TRBJ2-3	CASTGGQGAPTDTQYF	TGTGCCAGCACCGGGGGACAGGGGGCACCCACAGATACGCAGTATTTT
many	TRBV5-1	.	TRBJ1-3	CASSLNGDRSSGNTIYF	TGCGCCAGCAGCTTGAATGGGGATCGCAGCTCTGGAAACACCATATATTTT
many	TRBV6-5	TRBD2	TRBJ2-7	CASRPQSGGYEQYF	TGTGCCAGCAGACCCCAGTCGGGGGGCTACGAGCAGTACTTC
.	TRBV6-2/TRBV6-3	.	TRBJ1-1	CASSYLGREAFF	TGTGCCAGCAGTTACCTGGGGCGTGAAGCTTTCTTT